The 20 T cell receptor beta chains given below trace back to one sample, sequenced in a study of identical twins. In TCRdb, the 5' RACE reads were re-called with MiXCR into one record per CDR3 protein. The data contain fewer than 900,000 distinct CDR3 sequences, less than 25% of them singletons. The same specimen was also included in a second study, on T cells expressing NK-cell markers.

Sequencing used PBMCs. These receptors came from a woman under 30 in good health.

This clonotype was found a few times. The chain employs TRBV9 and TRBJ2-7; D may be TRBD1 or TRBD2 (5 bases each). Trimming cost V 2 bases and J 0 bases, with 15 bases left between them. Germline V lookup: CDR1 SGDLS, CDR2 YYNGEE. This CDR3 is built from 16 residues. CDR3 coding DNA: TGTGCCAGCAGCGTTGGGGGAATTCAGAGCTCCTACGAGCAGTACTTC. Residues: CASSVGGIQSSYEQYF. The complete variable domain, with remaining parts taken from reference TRBV9 and TRBJ2-7, reads DSGVTQTPKHLITATGQRVTLRCSPRSGDLSVYWYQQSLDQGLQFLIQYYNGEERAKGNILERFSAQQFPDLHSELNLSSLELGDSALYFCASSVGGIQSSYEQYFGPGTRLTVT.

The chain carries TRBV12-3 or TRBV12-4 and TRBJ1-2, with TRBD1 identical over 8 bases. The J segment lost 6 bases and the V segment lost 6 bases, leaving 12 bases of the junction unmatched. The CDR3 contains 15 residues. CDR3 DNA sequence: TGTGCCAGCAGCCGGGGGGACAGGCCTCTGAATGGCTACACCTTC. Its protein product is CASSRGDRPLNGYTF.

This clonotype occurred a few times. The chain combines TRBV14 with TRBJ2-6; no definite D call. Germline CDR1 is SGHDN and CDR2 is FVKESK. V gave up 5 bases and J gave up 0 bases, with 5 bases separating them. CDR3 length equals 14 residues. This CDR3 is CASSVSSGANVLTF. Written as DNA, the CDR3 is TGTGCCAGCAGCGTAAGCTCTGGGGCCAACGTCCTGACTTTC. The variable domain in full, with the rest retrieved from reference TRBV14 and TRBJ2-6, is EAGVTQFPSHSVIEKGQTVTLRCDPISGHDNLYWYRRVMGKEIKFLLHFVKESKQDESGMPNNRFLAERTGGTYSTLKVQPAELEDSGVYFCASSVSSGANVLTFGAGSRLTVL.

The rearrangement joins TRBV14 to TRBJ1-2; 9 bases map to TRBD1. J was trimmed by 8 bases and V by 6 bases; bases with no gene match: 1. Looked up from germline, CDR1 is SGHDN and CDR2 is FVKESK. This CDR3 region has 11 residues. CDR3 in amino acids: CASRGQGGYTF. DNA of the CDR3: TGTGCCAGCAGAGGACAGGGGGGCTACACCTTC.

This chain connects TRBV7-2 to TRBJ2-7; 8 nucleotides agree with TRBD1. J gave up 3 bases and V 4 bases, and 8 bases lay outside the gene matches. This CDR3 is built from 15 residues. Germline CDR1 is SGHTA and CDR2 is FQGNSA. CDR3 amino acids: CASSSYGQGNYEQYF. Written as DNA, the CDR3 is TGTGCCAGCAGCTCATACGGACAGGGCAACTACGAGCAGTACTTC.

The V gene is TRBV10-3, the J gene TRBJ2-2; D possibly corresponds to TRBD2 (6 bases). Trimming cost V 6 bases and J 6 bases, with 14 bases left between them. Germline assignment: CDR1 ENHRY and CDR2 SYGVKD. The CDR3 sequence is 14 residues long. The chain's CDR3 is CAIRLGGSAGELFF. Here the CDR3 DNA reads TGTGCCATCAGACTTGGGGGGAGCGCCGGGGAGCTGTTTTTT.

The rearrangement joins TRBV11-3 to TRBJ2-7; unclear D gene. CDR1 is SGHNT and CDR2 is YENEEA in the germline V gene. V lost 0 bases to trimming and J lost 2 bases, with 8 bases between them. The CDR3 consists of 14 residues. The DNA for the CDR3 is TGTGCCAGCAGCTTAGAAGCGTCCGCCTACGAGCAGTACTTC. Its translation: CASSLEASAYEQYF.

The rearrangement links TRBV20-1 to TRBJ1-5; D may be TRBD1 (5 bases). This CDR3 has 14 residues. With 0 bases removed from V and 7 bases from J, the gap between germline ends came to 13 bases. Per germline, CDR1 DFQATT and CDR2 SNEGSKA (reference sequence). CDR3 loop: CSARDQRGWQPQHF. As DNA, the CDR3 is TGCAGTGCTAGAGATCAGAGGGGTTGGCAGCCCCAGCATTTT.

The chain couples TRBV5-1 to TRBJ2-7; 14 positions match TRBD2. Germline-derived CDR1 and CDR2 are SGHRS and YFSETQ. J lost 0 bases, V lost 3 bases, and 8 bases had no gene match. The CDR3 contains 18 residues. The CDR3 is CASSSPGTSGSRSYEQYF. CDR3 DNA sequence: TGCGCCAGCAGCTCACCCGGGACTAGCGGGAGCCGCTCCTACGAGCAGTACTTC.

This clonotype was detected a few times. The chain recombines TRBV12-3 or TRBV12-4 with TRBJ1-1, with D perhaps matching TRBD1 (5 bases). Trimming shortened V by 6 bases and J by 1 base, and 12 bases separated the two germline ends. The CDR3 contains 14 residues. The CDR3 loop is CASRRGRTNTEAFF. As DNA, the CDR3 is TGTGCCAGCAGGCGGGGACGGACGAACACTGAAGCTTTCTTT.

This clonotype has a count of ten or more. The DNA for the CDR3 is TGTGCCAGCCATGGGGGGAACACTGAAGCTTTCTTT. It yields the protein CASHGGNTEAFF. V and J are TRBV7-2 and TRBJ1-1; D is possibly TRBD1 (5 bases). The CDR3 consists of 12 residues. Trimming took 8 bases from V and 1 from J, leaving 8 bases between them. The V gene's germline CDR1 is SGHTA and CDR2 FQGNSA.

V is TRBV6-5 and J is TRBJ1-6, with D possibly being TRBD1 (6 bases). Per germline, CDR1 MNHEY and CDR2 SVGAGI. Between the trimmed V and J ends, which lost 2 bases and 6 bases, there was a span of 14 bases. The CDR3 sequence is 16 residues long. The CDR3 nucleotides are TGTGCCAGCAGTTACGAGGGGGTTATTAGTAATTCACCCCTCCACTTT. Protein: CASSYEGVISNSPLHF.

This clonotype was detected a few times. The chain recombines TRBV12-3 or TRBV12-4 with TRBJ2-3, with D hard to call. The CDR3 extends over 13 amino acids. The germline V and J ends were trimmed by 6 bases and 2 bases, with 9 bases remaining between them. CDR3 region: CASRTGYTDTQYF. CDR3 bases: TGTGCCAGCAGAACCGGCTACACAGATACGCAGTATTTT.

V and J are TRBV6-2 or TRBV6-3 and TRBJ2-1; unclear D gene. The CDR3 is made up of 16 amino acids. V lost 4 bases to trimming and J lost 3 bases, with 16 bases between them. Germline lookup yields CDR1 MNHEY and CDR2 SVGEGT. CDR3 sequence reads: CASSSPSWRNYNEQFF. The CDR3, as DNA: TGTGCCAGCAGTTCCCCGAGCTGGCGGAACTACAATGAGCAGTTCTTC.

CDR3 in amino acids: CASTRDGGYEQYF. CDR3 DNA sequence: TGTGCCAGCACCAGAGACGGTGGTTACGAGCAGTACTTC. The rearrangement links TRBV12-3 or TRBV12-4 to TRBJ2-7; the D is unclear. The ends were cut back, 7 bases at V and 4 bases at J, with 14 bases in the middle. The CDR3 sequence is 13 residues long.

This clonotype has only a few counts. The chain joins TRBV6-5 to TRBJ2-3, with D possibly matching TRBD2 (5 bases). Germline V gene data show CDR1 as MNHEY and CDR2 as SVGAGI. V lost 0 bases and J lost 3, with 7 bases in between. The CDR3 extends over 14 amino acids. The DNA of the CDR3 is TGTGCCAGCAGTTACTCGAGGGCGACAGATACGCAGTATTTT. Its translation is CASSYSRATDTQYF.

The chain recombines TRBV27 with TRBJ1-2; 7 bases are shared with TRBD1. Losses at the gene ends were 10 bases for V and 8 bases for J; bases not matched to a gene: 10. Germline CDR1 reads MNHEY; CDR2 reads SMNVEV (reference sequence). CDR3 length equals 12 residues. For the CDR3, the DNA is TGTGCCACCCTAACAGGGGAATGGGGCTACACCTTC. Amino acid sequence: CATLTGEWGYTF.

This chain uses TRBV6-2 or TRBV6-3 with TRBJ1-2, with D perhaps matching TRBD1 (5 bases). This CDR3 spans 15 amino acids. CDR1 MNHEY and CDR2 SVGEGT come from the germline V gene. V lost 6 bases, J lost 8 bases, and 22 bases lay in between. CDR3 sequence: CASRPTASYRDGYTF. CDR3 nucleotide sequence: TGTGCCAGCAGACCTACTGCTTCCTATCGGGACGGCTACACCTTC.

The V call is TRBV4-1, the J call TRBJ2-5, with 9 nucleotides matching TRBD2. Germline CDR1 and CDR2: MGHRA and YSYEKL. The CDR3 contains 16 residues. Losses at the gene ends were 1 base for V and 5 bases for J; bases not matched to a gene: 8. CDR3 protein: CASSQVVSGSYETQYF. Written as DNA, the CDR3 is TGCGCCAGCAGCCAAGTGGTTAGCGGGAGTTATGAGACCCAGTACTTC.

This sequence joins TRBV23-1 and TRBJ2-2; TRBD1 is a possible D gene (6 bases). TRBV23-1 is an open reading frame, and its role is uncertain. The CDR3 has 17 amino acids. Trimming took 0 bases from V and 3 from J, leaving 14 bases between them. CDR3 in amino acids: CASSQSRQVTDTGELFF. The CDR3 DNA follows: TGCGCCAGCAGTCAATCGCGACAGGTTACCGACACCGGGGAGCTGTTTTTT.